Listed below are T cell receptor beta chains from one sample, sequenced in a study of T cell clonotyping in hematopoietic cell transplantation. Using immunoSEQ multiplex PCR, the repertoire was profiled, and TCRdb retains in-frame clones only, with some absent. The sample includes 8,500 to 14,000 clones, roughly nine tenths of them seen just once. The sequencing used PBMCs, collected 100 days after allogeneic stem cell transplant. All receptors derive from a female patient between 55 and 75 years old who had an allogeneic stem cell transplant from an unrelated donor, so the T cells may come from the graft donor. Some clones in this sample may be carry-over from other donors' samples. Both conserved end residues are part of each CDR3. The D gene is left open where the match is weak. Clone size is shown for a subset of rows, as once, few, many or a class of expanded clone.

v_call,d_call,clone_size,j_call,cdr3_nt,cdr3_aa
TRBV14,TRBD1,-,TRBJ2-1,TGTGCCAGCAGCCGGGGACAGTACCCCTACAATGAGCAGTTCTTC,CASSRGQYPYNEQFF
TRBV27,-,-,TRBJ1-1,TGTGCCAGCAGTTCTCAGGGGAACACTGAAGCTTTCTTT,CASSSQGNTEAFF
TRBV4-3,-,-,TRBJ2-5,TGCGCCAGCAGCCAAGAGGTGGGTTTAGAGACCCAGTACTTC,CASSQEVGLETQYF
TRBV12-5,-,-,TRBJ2-1,TGTGCTAGTGGTTTGGCGTCGGGATGGACCTACAATGAGCAGTTCTTC,CASGLASGWTYNEQFF
TRBV28,-,-,TRBJ1-5,TGTGCCAGCAGAACTAGCAATCAGCCCCAGCATTTT,CASRTSNQPQHF
TRBV29-1,-,-,TRBJ2-1,TGCAGCGTTGAGGGGTTCTCCTACAATGAGCAGTTCTTC,CSVEGFSYNEQFF
TRBV27,TRBD2,once,TRBJ2-7,TGTGCCAGCAGTTCGGGACTAGCGGTTTACGAGCAGTACTTC,CASSSGLAVYEQYF
TRBV6-1,-,-,TRBJ1-3,TGTGCCAGCAGTGAGAATGCCTTCTCTGGAAACACCATATATTTT,CASSENAFSGNTIYF
TRBV11-2,-,-,TRBJ1-1,TGTGCCAGCAGCCCGGGACCTATAGTGAACACTGAAGCTTTCTTT,CASSPGPIVNTEAFF
TRBV5-1,TRBD1,-,TRBJ1-2,TGCGCCAGCAGCTTGGCCTACACAGGGGATTATGGCTACACCTTC,CASSLAYTGDYGYTF
TRBV2,-,-,TRBJ1-1,TGTGCCAGCAGTGAGCTGCACAGGACAAACGGTGAAGCTTTCTTT,CASSELHRTNGEAFF
TRBV5-6,-,-,TRBJ1-4,TGTGCCAGCAGCTTGTTTACCTCAACTAATGAAAAACTGTTTTTT,CASSLFTSTNEKLFF
TRBV6-5,-,-,TRBJ1-2,TGTGCCAGCAGTGGGACACAATCTAACTATGGCTACACCTTC,CASSGTQSNYGYTF
TRBV4-1,-,-,TRBJ1-1,TGCGCCAGCAGCCAAGTTTCTCTCTCACCGGGCACTGAAGCTTTCTTT,CASSQVSLSPGTEAFF
TRBV7-2,-,-,TRBJ1-5,TGTGCCAGCAGCCCCCCTGGTCAGCCCCAGCATTTT,CASSPPGQPQHF
TRBV9,-,once,TRBJ2-1,TGTGCCAGCAGCCACCAGGGTAATGGTTACAATGAGCAGTTCTTC,CASSHQGNGYNEQFF
TRBV11-1,-,-,TRBJ2-7,TGTGCCAGCAGCTATTATAGCGGCTCCTACGAGCAGTACTTC,CASSYYSGSYEQYF
TRBV7-9,-,-,TRBJ2-7,TGTGCCTCTGTTGGCTTAGCGTGGGAGCAGTACTTC,CASVGLAWEQYF
TRBV20-1,-,-,TRBJ2-1,TGCAGTGCTAGAGGGGCCCAACAGCAGTTCTTC,CSARGAQQQFF
TRBV30,-,once,TRBJ2-3,TGTGCCTGGAGTGTATGGGTGACCGGGCGAGGCACAGATACGCAGTATTTT,CAWSVWVTGRGTDTQYF
TRBV6-5,-,-,TRBJ2-1,TGTGCCAGCAGTTACTCGACTAGTATGGATGAGCAGTTCTTC,CASSYSTSMDEQFF
TRBV7-2,-,-,TRBJ1-5,TGTGCCAGCAGCTTAGCTGGGGGAAAGAATCAGCCCCAGCATTTT,CASSLAGGKNQPQHF
TRBV6-5,-,-,TRBJ2-1,TGTGCCACCAGAGGAGGGACACAGACGTTCTTC,CATRGGTQTFF
TRBV6-1,-,-,TRBJ2-7,TGTGCCAGCAGCTTAAGACCTAGCTTTAACGAGCAGTACTTC,CASSLRPSFNEQYF
TRBV5-4,TRBD2,-,TRBJ2-7,TGTGCCAGCAGCTTGGTAGTGGGAGGGTCCCACGAGCAGTACTTC,CASSLVVGGSHEQYF
TRBV7-3,-,-,TRBJ2-5,TGTGCCAGCAGCTTAACCGGGACATATGAGACCCAGTACTTC,CASSLTGTYETQYF
TRBV7-9,TRBD2,few,TRBJ2-3,TGTGCCAGCAGCTTAGAGGGACTAGCAGTTAGCACAGATACGCAGTATTTT,CASSLEGLAVSTDTQYF
TRBV27,-,-,TRBJ2-1,TGTGCCAGCAGACCAGGGGGGTTATCCTACAATGAGCAGTTCTTC,CASRPGGLSYNEQFF
TRBV11-3,-,-,TRBJ1-1,TGTGCCAGCAGCTTAGAATGGGGCACTGAAGCTTTCTTT,CASSLEWGTEAFF
TRBV6-5,TRBD1,-,TRBJ2-2,TGTGCCAGCTCCGGTGGGACAGGGAGATCCGGGGAGCTGTTTTTT,CASSGGTGRSGELFF
TRBV7-7,-,-,TRBJ2-5,TGTGCTAGCAGCTTAGAGGGAAGGACTGAGACCCAGTACTTC,CASSLEGRTETQYF
TRBV10-1,-,-,TRBJ2-3,TGCGCCACCCCTTGTCGGTTGGAGAACACAGATACGCAGTATTTT,CATPCRLENTDTQYF
TRBV29-1,TRBD2,-,TRBJ2-7,TGCAGCGTTGACCCTAGCGGGAGCTCCTACGAGCAGTACTTC,CSVDPSGSSYEQYF
TRBV5-4,TRBD2,-,TRBJ2-3,TGTGCCAGCAGCCCGAATCTAGCGGTTACGCAGTATTTT,CASSPNLAVTQYF
TRBV5-1,-,-,TRBJ1-1,TGCGCCAGCAGTGATCGAAACACTGAAGCTTTCTTT,CASSDRNTEAFF
TRBV5-4,-,once,TRBJ2-2,TGTGCCAGCACGGCTAACACCGGGGAGCTGTTTTTT,CASTANTGELFF
TRBV10-3,TRBD2,-,TRBJ2-7,TGTGCCATCAGGACTAGCGGGACCCCCTACGAGCAGTACTTC,CAIRTSGTPYEQYF
TRBV6-6,-,few,TRBJ2-7,TGTGCCAGCAGTTACTCCCCTGGCTCCTACGAGCAGTACTTC,CASSYSPGSYEQYF
TRBV6-6,TRBD1,-,TRBJ1-4,TGTGCCAGCAGTTACTCGGGGAGAGGGGGCGGTGAAAAACTGTTTTTT,CASSYSGRGGGEKLFF
TRBV6-5,-,-,TRBJ2-7,TGTGCCAGCAGTTACCTGGGGCGGGTTTATGACGAGCAGTACTTC,CASSYLGRVYDEQYF